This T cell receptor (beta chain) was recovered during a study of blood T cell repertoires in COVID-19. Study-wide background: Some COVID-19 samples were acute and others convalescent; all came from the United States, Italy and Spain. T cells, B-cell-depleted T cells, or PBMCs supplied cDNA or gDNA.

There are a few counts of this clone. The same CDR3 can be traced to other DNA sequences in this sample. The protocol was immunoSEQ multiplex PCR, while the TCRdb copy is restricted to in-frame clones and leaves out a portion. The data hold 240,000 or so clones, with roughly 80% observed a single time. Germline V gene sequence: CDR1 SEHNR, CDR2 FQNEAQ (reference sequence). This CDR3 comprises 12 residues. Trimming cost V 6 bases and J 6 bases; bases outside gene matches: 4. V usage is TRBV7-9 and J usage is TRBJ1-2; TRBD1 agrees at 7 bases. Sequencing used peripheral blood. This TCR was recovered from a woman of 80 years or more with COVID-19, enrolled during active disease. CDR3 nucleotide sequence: TGTGCCAGCAGTTCCGACAGGGATGGCTACACCTTC. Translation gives CASSSDRDGYTF.